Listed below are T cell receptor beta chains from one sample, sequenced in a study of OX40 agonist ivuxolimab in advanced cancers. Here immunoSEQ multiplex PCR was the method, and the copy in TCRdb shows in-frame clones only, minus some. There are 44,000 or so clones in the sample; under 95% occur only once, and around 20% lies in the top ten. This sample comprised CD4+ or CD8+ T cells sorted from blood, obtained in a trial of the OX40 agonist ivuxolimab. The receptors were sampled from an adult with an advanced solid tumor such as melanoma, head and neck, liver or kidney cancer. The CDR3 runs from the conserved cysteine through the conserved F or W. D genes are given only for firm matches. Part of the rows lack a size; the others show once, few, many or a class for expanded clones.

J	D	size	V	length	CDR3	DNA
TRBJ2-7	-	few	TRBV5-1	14	CASSLRDTYYEQYF	TGCGCCAGCAGCTTACGGGACACTTACTACGAGCAGTACTTC
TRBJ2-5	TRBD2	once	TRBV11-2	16	CASSLGGGGAQETQYF	TGTGCCAGCAGCTTAGGTGGCGGGGGGGCGCAAGAGACCCAGTACTTC
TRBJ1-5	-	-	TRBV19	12	CASSSGIKPQHF	TGTGCCAGTAGCTCAGGGATCAAGCCCCAGCATTTT
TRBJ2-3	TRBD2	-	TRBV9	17	CASSPRLAGVGTDTQYF	TGTGCCAGCAGCCCCCGACTAGCGGGAGTAGGAACAGATACGCAGTATTTT
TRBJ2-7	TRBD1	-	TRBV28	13	CASSRQGGYEQYF	TGTGCCAGCAGTCGACAGGGGGGGTACGAGCAGTACTTC
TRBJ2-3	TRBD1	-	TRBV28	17	CASSETGVSLSTDTQYF	TGTGCCAGCAGTGAAACAGGGGTTTCACTGAGCACAGATACGCAGTATTTT
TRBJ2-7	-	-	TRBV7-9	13	CASSFTGWYEQYF	TGTGCCAGCAGCTTCACAGGGTGGTACGAGCAGTACTTC
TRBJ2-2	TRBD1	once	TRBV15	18	CATSRSPGQGANTGELFF	TGTGCCACCAGCAGATCACCGGGACAGGGGGCGAACACCGGGGAGCTGTTTTTT
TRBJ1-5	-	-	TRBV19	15	CASSHEDNSNQPQHF	TGTGCCAGTAGTCACGAGGATAATAGCAATCAGCCCCAGCATTTT
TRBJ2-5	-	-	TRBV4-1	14	CASSQATGTETQYF	TGCGCCAGCAGCCAAGCCACAGGGACGGAGACCCAGTACTTC
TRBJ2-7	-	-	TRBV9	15	CASSVGQNPSYEQYF	TGTGCCAGCAGCGTAGGCCAGAACCCCTCCTACGAGCAGTACTTC
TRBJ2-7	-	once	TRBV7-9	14	CASSLAGTAYEQYF	TGTGCCAGCAGCTTAGCAGGGACGGCCTACGAGCAGTACTTC
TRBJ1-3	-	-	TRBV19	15	CASSIDLSSGNTIYF	TGTGCCAGTAGTATAGACCTGAGCTCTGGAAACACCATATATTTT
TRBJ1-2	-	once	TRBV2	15	CASSWGGPANYGYTF	TGTGCCAGCAGCTGGGGGGGGCCTGCCAACTATGGCTACACCTTC
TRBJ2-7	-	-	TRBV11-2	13	CASSLYGPYEQYF	TGTGCCAGCAGCTTGTACGGTCCCTACGAGCAGTACTTC
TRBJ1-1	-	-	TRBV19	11	CASSFGRGAFF	TGTGCCAGTAGTTTTGGGAGGGGAGCTTTCTTT
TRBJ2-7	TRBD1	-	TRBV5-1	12	CASRQGAYEQYF	TGCGCCAGCAGACAGGGGGCATACGAGCAGTACTTC
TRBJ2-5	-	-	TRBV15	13	CATNYGIRETQYF	TGTGCCACCAACTACGGGATCCGGGAGACCCAGTACTTC
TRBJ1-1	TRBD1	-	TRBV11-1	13	CASSQGANTEAFF	TGTGCCAGCAGCCAGGGGGCGAACACTGAAGCTTTCTTT
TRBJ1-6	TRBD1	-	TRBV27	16	CASSSPRQGSDSPLHF	TGTGCCAGCAGTTCACCCCGACAGGGGAGCGATTCACCCCTCCACTTT
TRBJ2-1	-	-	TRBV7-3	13	CASSLGGIDEQFF	TGTGCCAGCAGCTTAGGGGGGATCGATGAGCAGTTCTTC
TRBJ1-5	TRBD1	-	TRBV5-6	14	CASSLRQGDQPQHF	TGTGCCAGCAGCTTGCGACAGGGAGATCAGCCCCAGCATTTT
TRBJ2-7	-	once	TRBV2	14	CASSVIVGSYEQYF	TGTGCCAGCAGTGTCATAGTGGGGTCTTACGAGCAGTACTTC
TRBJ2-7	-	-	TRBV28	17	CASSFGVGSQASYEQYF	TGTGCCAGCAGTTTCGGGGTGGGCAGCCAAGCTTCCTACGAGCAGTACTTC
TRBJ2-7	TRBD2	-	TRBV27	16	CASSFMTPAGVGEQYF	TGTGCCAGCAGTTTTATGACCCCAGCGGGGGTAGGCGAGCAGTACTTC
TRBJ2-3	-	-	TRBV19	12	CASTSGSDTQYF	TGTGCCAGTACCTCCGGATCAGATACGCAGTATTTT
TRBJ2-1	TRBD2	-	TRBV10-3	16	CAISEPQLAGVNEQFF	TGTGCCATCAGTGAGCCGCAACTAGCGGGAGTAAATGAGCAGTTCTTC
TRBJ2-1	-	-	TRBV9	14	CASSVFPGHNEQFF	TGTGCCAGCAGCGTATTTCCCGGTCACAATGAGCAGTTCTTC
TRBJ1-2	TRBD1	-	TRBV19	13	CASSPGTDYGYTF	TGTGCCAGTAGTCCCGGGACAGACTATGGCTACACCTTC
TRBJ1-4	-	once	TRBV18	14	CASSPGASYEKLFF	TGTGCCAGCTCACCAGGGGCCTCCTATGAAAAACTGTTTTTT
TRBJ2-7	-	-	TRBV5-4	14	CASSEGGRSYEQYF	TGTGCCAGCAGCGAAGGCGGGCGGTCCTACGAGCAGTACTTC
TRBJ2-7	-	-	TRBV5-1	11	CASSFGGEQYF	TGCGCCAGCAGCTTCGGAGGGGAGCAGTACTTC
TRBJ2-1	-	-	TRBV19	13	CASSISGYNEQFF	TGTGCCAGTAGTATAAGCGGATACAATGAGCAGTTCTTC
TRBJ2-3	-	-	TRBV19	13	CASSIDRGDTQYF	TGTGCCAGTAGTATAGATCGCGGGGATACGCAGTATTTT
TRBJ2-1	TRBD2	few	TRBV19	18	CASSIDWASGRLYNEQFF	TGTGCCAGTAGTATAGATTGGGCTAGCGGGAGGCTTTACAATGAGCAGTTCTTC
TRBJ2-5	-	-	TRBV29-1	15	CSVEVHGDPRGTQYF	TGCAGCGTTGAAGTCCACGGGGACCCCAGAGGGACCCAGTACTTC
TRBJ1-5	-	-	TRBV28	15	CASTAVRVSNQPQHF	TGTGCCAGCACCGCCGTAAGAGTTAGCAATCAGCCCCAGCATTTT
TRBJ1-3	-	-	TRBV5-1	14	CASSDGYSGNTIYF	TGCGCCAGCAGCGACGGCTACTCTGGAAACACCATATATTTT
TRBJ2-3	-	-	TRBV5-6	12	CASSSITDTQYF	TGTGCCAGCAGCTCGATCACAGATACGCAGTATTTT
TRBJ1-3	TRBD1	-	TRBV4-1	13	CASSLTGGNTIYF	TGCGCCAGCAGTCTGACAGGGGGAAACACCATATATTTT
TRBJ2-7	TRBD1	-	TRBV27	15	CASNPLGTGAYEQYF	TGTGCCAGCAACCCACTCGGGACAGGCGCATACGAGCAGTACTTC
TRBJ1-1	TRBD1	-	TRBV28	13	CASSEAQGVGAFF	TGTGCCAGCAGTGAGGCTCAGGGGGTCGGAGCTTTCTTT
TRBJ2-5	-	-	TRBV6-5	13	CASSYRDQETQYF	TGTGCCAGCAGTTACAGGGACCAAGAGACCCAGTACTTC
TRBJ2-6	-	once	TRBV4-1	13	CASSHGGANVLTF	TGCGCCAGCAGCCATGGTGGGGCCAACGTCCTGACTTTC
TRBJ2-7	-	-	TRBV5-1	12	CASSFSRYEQYF	TGCGCCAGCAGCTTCAGCAGATACGAGCAGTACTTC
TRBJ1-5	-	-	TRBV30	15	CAWSVVGGSGQPQHF	TGTGCCTGGAGTGTAGTAGGGGGGTCCGGTCAGCCCCAGCATTTT
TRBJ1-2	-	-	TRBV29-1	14	CSVVESVRTYGYTF	TGCAGCGTTGTCGAGAGCGTACGGACTTATGGCTACACCTTC
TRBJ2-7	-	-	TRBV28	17	CASSLYDTGPRDYEQYF	TGTGCCAGCAGTTTATACGATACGGGACCACGAGACTACGAGCAGTACTTC
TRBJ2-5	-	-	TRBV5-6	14	CASSLGGGKETQYF	TGTGCCAGCAGCTTGGGTGGAGGGAAGGAGACCCAGTACTTC
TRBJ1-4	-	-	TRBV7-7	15	CASSLGTNPGEKLFF	TGTGCTAGCAGCTTAGGGACGAACCCAGGTGAAAAACTGTTTTTT
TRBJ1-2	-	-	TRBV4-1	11	CASTEGGGYTF	TGCGCCAGCACCGAAGGGGGGGGCTACACCTTC
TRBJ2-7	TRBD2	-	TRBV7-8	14	CASSFQRGSNEQYF	TGTGCCAGCAGCTTCCAGCGGGGTAGCAACGAGCAGTACTTC
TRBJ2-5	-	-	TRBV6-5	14	CASSLTGNQETQYF	TGTGCCAGCAGCCTGACAGGAAACCAAGAGACCCAGTACTTC